This T cell receptor beta chain derives from a study of shared clonotypes between healthy human individuals. General study points: A handful of donors showed sharing of around 5.3% of naive CD4 clonotypes.

There were only Caucasian adults among the donors, and all lived in Nashville, Tennessee. V was cut by 3 bases and J by 3 bases, with 9 bases left in between. CDR1 and CDR2 (germline): SGHAT, FQNNGV. The CDR3 totals 13 residues. Regarding this clone: What it binds is unknown.

The test was conducted at deep level. Sequencing used immunoSEQ multiplex PCR; TCRdb keeps in-frame clones, though not all of them. The sample consists of over a million clones, about 96% of them appearing once. The gene calls are TRBV11-2 and TRBJ2-7; D not certain. The sequence was obtained from a young man in good health. Sequenced sample: naive CD4+ T cells sorted from blood. The sample's subset: CD45RA+ positively selected. The CDR3: CASSFRPDYEQYF. CDR3 coding DNA: TGTGCCAGCAGCTTTAGGCCCGACTACGAGCAGTACTTC.